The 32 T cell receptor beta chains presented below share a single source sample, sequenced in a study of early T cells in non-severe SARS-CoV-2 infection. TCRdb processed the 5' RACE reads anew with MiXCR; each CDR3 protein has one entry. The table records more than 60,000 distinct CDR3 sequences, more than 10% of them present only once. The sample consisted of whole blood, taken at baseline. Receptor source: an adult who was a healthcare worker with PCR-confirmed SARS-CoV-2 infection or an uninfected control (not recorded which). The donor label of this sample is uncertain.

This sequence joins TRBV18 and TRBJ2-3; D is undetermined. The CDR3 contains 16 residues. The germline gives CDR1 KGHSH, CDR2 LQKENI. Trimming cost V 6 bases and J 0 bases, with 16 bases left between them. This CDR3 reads CASSQNPPASTDTQYF. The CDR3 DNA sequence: TGTGCCAGCTCCCAAAACCCACCAGCTAGCACAGATACGCAGTATTTT. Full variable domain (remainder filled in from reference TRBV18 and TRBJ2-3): NAGVMQNPRHLVRRRGQEARLRCSPMKGHSHVYWYRQLPEEGLKFMVYLQKENIIDESGMPKERFSAEFPKEGPSILRIQQVVRGDSAAYFCASSQNPPASTDTQYFGPGTRLTVL.

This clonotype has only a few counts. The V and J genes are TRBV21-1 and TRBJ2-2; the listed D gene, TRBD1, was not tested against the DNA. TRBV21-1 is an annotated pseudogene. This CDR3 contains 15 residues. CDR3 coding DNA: TGTGCCAGACAAGGACAGGGGGCGAACACCGGGGAGCTGTTTTTT. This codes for CARQGQGANTGELFF.

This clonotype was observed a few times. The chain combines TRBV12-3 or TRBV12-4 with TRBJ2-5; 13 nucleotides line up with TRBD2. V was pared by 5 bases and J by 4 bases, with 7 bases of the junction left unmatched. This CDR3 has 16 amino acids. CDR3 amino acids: CASSPRLAGGAETQYF. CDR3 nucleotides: TGTGCCAGCAGTCCACGACTAGCGGGGGGAGCAGAGACCCAGTACTTC.

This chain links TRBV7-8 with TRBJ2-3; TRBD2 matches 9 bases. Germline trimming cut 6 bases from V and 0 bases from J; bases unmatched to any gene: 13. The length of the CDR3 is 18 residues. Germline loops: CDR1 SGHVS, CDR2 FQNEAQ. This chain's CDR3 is CASRLRAGGRGSTDTQYF. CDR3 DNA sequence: TGTGCCAGCAGACTGAGAGCGGGGGGCCGGGGTAGCACAGATACGCAGTATTTT.

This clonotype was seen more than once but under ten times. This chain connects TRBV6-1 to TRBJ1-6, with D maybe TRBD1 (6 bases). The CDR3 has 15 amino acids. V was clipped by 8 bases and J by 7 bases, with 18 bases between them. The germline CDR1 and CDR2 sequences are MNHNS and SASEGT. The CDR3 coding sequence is TGTGCCAGCTTGCTGGTAACAGGACAGAATTCACCCCTCCACTTT. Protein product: CASLLVTGQNSPLHF.

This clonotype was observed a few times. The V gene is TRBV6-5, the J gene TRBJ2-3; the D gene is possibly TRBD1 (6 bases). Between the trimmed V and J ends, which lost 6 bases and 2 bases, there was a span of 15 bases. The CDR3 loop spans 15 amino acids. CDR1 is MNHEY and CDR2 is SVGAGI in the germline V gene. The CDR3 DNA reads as TGTGCCAGCAGGGGGGCTGGTGGGAACACAGATACGCAGTATTTT. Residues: CASRGAGGNTDTQYF.

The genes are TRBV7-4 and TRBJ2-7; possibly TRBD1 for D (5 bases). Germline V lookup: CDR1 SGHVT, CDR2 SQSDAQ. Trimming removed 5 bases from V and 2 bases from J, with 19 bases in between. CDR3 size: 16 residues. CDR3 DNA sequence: TGTGCCAGCAGCCCCGCCCCACACAGGACAACCTACGAGCAGTACGTC. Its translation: CASSPAPHRTTYEQYV.

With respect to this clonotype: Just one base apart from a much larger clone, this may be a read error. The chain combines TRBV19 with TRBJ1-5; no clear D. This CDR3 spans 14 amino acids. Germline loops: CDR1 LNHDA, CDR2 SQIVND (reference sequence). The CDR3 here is CASGYTISNRPQHF. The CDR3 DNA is TGTGCCAGTGGATACACGATTAGCAATCGGCCCCAGCATTTT.

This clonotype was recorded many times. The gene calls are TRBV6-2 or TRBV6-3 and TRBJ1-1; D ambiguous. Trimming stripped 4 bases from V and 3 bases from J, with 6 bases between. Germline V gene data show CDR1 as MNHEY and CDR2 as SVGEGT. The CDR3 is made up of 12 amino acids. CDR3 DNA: TGTGCCAGCAGTTGGGGTTACACTGAAGCTTTCTTT. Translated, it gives CASSWGYTEAFF.

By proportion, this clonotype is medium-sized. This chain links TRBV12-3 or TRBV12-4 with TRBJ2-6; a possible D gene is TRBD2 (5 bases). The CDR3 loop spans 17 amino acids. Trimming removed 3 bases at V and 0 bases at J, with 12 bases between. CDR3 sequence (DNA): TGTGCCAGCAGTTTTCTGGAGGCCCCCTCTGGGGCCAACGTCCTGACTTTC. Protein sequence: CASSFLEAPSGANVLTF.

The CDR3 coding sequence is TGTGCCAGCAGCTTGAAACGCGCCTCAGCTGGGGCCAACGTCCTGACTTTC. It is translated as CASSLKRASAGANVLTF. The chain couples TRBV7-2 to TRBJ2-6, with no clear D. CDR1 is SGHTA and CDR2 is FQGNSA in the germline V gene. Trimming took off 3 bases at V and 2 bases at J, with 14 bases between the two ends. This CDR3 comprises 17 residues. Combining the CDR3 with reference TRBV7-2 and TRBJ2-6 gives the whole variable domain GAGVSQSPSNKVTEKGKDVELRCDPISGHTALYWYRQSLGQGLEFLIYFQGNSAPDKSGLPSDRFSAERTGGSVSTLTIQRTQQEDSAVYLCASSLKRASAGANVLTFGAGSRLTVL.

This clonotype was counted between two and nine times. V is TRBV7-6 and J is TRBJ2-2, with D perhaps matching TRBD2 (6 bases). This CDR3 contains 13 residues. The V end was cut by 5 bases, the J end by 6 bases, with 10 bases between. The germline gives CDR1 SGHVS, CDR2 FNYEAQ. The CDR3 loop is CASSPTGAGELFF. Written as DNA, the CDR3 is TGTGCCAGCAGCCCCACGGGGGCCGGGGAGCTGTTTTTT.

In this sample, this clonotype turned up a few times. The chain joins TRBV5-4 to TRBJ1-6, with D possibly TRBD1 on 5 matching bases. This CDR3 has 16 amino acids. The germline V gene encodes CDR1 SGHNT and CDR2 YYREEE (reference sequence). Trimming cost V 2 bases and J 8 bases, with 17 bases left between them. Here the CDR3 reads CASSFGGGGLDSPLHF. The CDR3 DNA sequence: TGTGCCAGCAGCTTCGGCGGGGGGGGTCTAGATTCACCCCTCCACTTT.

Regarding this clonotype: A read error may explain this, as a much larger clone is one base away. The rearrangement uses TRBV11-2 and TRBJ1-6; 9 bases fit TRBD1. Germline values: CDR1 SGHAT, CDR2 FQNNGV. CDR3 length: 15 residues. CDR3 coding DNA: TGTGCCAGCAGCTCGGGGGGACAGGGAAGATCACCCCCCCACTTT. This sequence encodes CASSSGGQGRSPPHF.

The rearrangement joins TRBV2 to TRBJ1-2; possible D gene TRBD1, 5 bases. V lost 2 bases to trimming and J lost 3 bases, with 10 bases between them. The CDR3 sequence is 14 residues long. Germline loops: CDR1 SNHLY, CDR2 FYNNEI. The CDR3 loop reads CASSEQGEHYGYTF. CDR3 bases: TGTGCCAGCAGTGAACAGGGAGAGCACTATGGCTACACCTTC.

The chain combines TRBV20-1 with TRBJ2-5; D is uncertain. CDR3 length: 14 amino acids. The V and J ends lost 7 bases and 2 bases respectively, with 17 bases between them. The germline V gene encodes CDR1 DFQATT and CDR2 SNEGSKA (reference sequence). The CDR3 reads CSVPKGGRQETQYF. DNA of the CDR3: TGCAGTGTCCCAAAGGGTGGCAGACAAGAGACCCAGTACTTC.

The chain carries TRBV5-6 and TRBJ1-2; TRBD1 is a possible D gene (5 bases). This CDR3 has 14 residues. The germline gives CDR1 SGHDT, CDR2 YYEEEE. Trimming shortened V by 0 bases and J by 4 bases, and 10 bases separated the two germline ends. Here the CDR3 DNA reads TGTGCCAGCAGCTTGGAGCAGGGTGGCTATGGCTACACCTTC. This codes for CASSLEQGGYGYTF.

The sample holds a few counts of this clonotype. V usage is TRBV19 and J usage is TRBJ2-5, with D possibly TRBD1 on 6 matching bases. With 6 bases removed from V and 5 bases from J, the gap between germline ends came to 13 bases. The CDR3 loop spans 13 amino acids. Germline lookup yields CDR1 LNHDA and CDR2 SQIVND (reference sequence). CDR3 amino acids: CASSRGPGETQYF. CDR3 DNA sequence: TGTGCCAGTAGCAGGGGTCCTGGGGAGACCCAGTACTTC. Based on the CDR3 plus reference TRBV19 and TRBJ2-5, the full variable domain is DGGITQSPKYLFRKEGQNVTLSCEQNLNHDAMYWYRQDPGQGLRLIYYSQIVNDFQKGDIAEGYSVSREKKESFPLTVTSAQKNPTAFYLCASSRGPGETQYFGPGTRLLVL.

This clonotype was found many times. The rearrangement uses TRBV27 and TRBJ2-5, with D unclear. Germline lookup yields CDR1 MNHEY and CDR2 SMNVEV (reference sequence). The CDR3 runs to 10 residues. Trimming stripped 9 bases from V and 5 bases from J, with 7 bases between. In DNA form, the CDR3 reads TGTGCCAGAAGGGCGGAGACCCAGTACTTC. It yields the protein CARRAETQYF.

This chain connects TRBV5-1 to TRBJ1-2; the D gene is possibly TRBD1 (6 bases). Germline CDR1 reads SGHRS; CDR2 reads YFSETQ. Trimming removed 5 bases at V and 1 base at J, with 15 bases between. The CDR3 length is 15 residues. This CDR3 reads CASRGMTGINYGYTF. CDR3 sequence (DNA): TGCGCCAGCAGAGGAATGACAGGAATTAACTATGGCTACACCTTC.

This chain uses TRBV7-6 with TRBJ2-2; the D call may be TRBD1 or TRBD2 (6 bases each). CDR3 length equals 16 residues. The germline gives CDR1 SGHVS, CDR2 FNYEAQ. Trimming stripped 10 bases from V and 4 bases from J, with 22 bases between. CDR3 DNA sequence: TGTGCCAACAGTCCCGCGTTGGGGGGCGCCACCGGGGAGCTGTTTTTT. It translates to CANSPALGGATGELFF.

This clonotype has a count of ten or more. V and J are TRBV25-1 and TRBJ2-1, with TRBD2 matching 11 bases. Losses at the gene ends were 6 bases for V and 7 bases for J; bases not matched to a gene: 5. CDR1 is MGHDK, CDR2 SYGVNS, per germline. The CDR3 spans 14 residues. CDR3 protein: CASRLAGGRNEQFF. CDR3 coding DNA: TGTGCCAGCAGGTTAGCGGGGGGGCGGAATGAGCAGTTCTTC.

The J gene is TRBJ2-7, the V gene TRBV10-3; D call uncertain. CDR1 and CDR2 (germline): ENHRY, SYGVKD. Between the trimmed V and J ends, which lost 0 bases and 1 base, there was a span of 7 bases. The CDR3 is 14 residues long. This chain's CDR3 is CAISESLRSYEQYV. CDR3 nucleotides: TGTGCCATCAGTGAGTCGCTCAGGTCCTACGAGCAGTACGTC.

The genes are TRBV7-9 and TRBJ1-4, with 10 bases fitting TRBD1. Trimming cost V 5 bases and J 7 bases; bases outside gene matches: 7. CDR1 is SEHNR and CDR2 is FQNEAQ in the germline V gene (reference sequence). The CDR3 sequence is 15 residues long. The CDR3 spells CASSTTGTGVEKLFF. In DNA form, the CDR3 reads TGTGCCAGCAGCACCACCGGGACAGGGGTTGAAAAACTGTTTTTT.

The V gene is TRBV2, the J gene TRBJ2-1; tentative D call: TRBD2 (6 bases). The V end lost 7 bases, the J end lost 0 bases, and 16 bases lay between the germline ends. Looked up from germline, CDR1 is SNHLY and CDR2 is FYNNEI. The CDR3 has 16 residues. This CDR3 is CASKAPGLSSYNEQFF. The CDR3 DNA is TGTGCCAGCAAGGCACCGGGACTTAGCTCCTACAATGAGCAGTTCTTC.

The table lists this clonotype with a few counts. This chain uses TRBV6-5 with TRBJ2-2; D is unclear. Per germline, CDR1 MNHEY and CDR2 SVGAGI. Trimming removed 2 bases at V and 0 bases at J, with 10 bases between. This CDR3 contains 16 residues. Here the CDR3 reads CASSYRSQPNTGELFF. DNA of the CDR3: TGTGCCAGCAGTTACAGGTCACAGCCGAACACCGGGGAGCTGTTTTTT.

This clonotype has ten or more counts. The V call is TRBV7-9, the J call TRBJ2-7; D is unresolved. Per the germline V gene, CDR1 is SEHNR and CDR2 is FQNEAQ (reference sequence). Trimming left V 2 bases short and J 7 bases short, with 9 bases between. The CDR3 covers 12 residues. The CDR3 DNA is TGTGCCAGCAGCTTAAGTGGATCGGAGCAGTACGTC. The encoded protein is CASSLSGSEQYV.

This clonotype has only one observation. CDR3 DNA sequence: TGTGCCAGCAGCCAAGTGCCGAATAATTCACCCCTCCACTTT. Its protein is CASSQVPNNSPLHF. The chain couples TRBV3-1 to TRBJ1-6; D is ambiguous. The germline V gene encodes CDR1 LGHDT and CDR2 YNNKEL (reference sequence). This CDR3 has 14 amino acids. V lost 1 base to trimming and J lost 5 bases, with 6 bases between them.

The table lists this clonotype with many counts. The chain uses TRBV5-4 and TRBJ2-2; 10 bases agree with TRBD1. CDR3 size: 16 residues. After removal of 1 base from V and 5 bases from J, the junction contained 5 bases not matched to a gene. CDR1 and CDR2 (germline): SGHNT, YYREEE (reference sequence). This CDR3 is CASSLRDRGITGELFF. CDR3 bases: TGTGCCAGCAGCTTGCGGGACAGGGGAATTACCGGGGAGCTGTTTTTT.

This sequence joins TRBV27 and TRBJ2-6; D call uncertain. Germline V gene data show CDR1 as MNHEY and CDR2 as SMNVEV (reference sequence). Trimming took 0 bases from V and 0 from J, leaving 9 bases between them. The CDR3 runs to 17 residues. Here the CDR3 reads CASSLSWGRSGANVLTF. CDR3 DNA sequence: TGTGCCAGCAGTTTATCCTGGGGTCGCTCTGGGGCCAACGTCCTGACTTTC.

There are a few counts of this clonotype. The CDR3 loop is CASSPIGTEAFF. The CDR3 bases are TGTGCCAGCTCACCAATAGGGACAGAAGCTTTCTTT. The chain couples TRBV18 to TRBJ1-1; TRBD1 is a possible D gene (6 bases). The CDR3 extends over 12 amino acids. Germline V gene lookup returns CDR1 KGHSH and CDR2 LQKENI. Trimming shortened V by 2 bases and J by 8 bases, and 9 bases separated the two germline ends.

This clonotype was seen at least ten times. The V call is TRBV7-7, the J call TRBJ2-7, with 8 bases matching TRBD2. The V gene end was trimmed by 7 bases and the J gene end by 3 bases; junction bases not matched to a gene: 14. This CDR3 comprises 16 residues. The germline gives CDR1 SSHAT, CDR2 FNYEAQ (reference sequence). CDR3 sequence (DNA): TGTGCCAGCAACTTTCCAGGCGGGGGGCGCTTCTACGAGCAGTACGTC. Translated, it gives CASNFPGGGRFYEQYV.